This T cell receptor (beta chain) was retrieved from a study of blood T cell repertoires in COVID-19. Study overall: Specimens from acute and convalescent COVID-19 originated in the United States, Italy and Spain. T cells, B-cell-depleted T cells, or PBMCs provided the cDNA or gDNA that served as material.

Trimming left V 4 bases short and J 9 bases short, with 13 bases between. Germline CDR1 is LNHDA and CDR2 is SQIVND (reference sequence). The CDR3 is made up of 13 amino acids. Per the study methods: By means of reference gene primer amplification, nucleated cell counts were estimated. Profiling relied on immunoSEQ multiplex PCR, and the TCRdb table lists in-frame clones only, not all of them. That table is the source of V, J and clone size, and D and trimming were worked out from the DNA. The sample holds around 140,000 clones, around 87% seen once. The receptor was isolated from a man between 50 and 59 years old with active COVID-19. This chain joins TRBV19 and TRBJ1-3; D is ambiguous. Input material: peripheral blood. CDR3 sequence (DNA): TGTGCCAGTAGTACCGCCTACGAAACCACCATATATTTT. This sequence encodes CASSTAYETTIYF.